The sequence of this T cell receptor beta chain was determined in a study of blood T cell repertoires in COVID-19. Study background: COVID-19 samples, acute and convalescent, were from the United States, Italy and Spain. The cDNA or gDNA used as material had been derived from T cells, B-cell-depleted T cells, or PBMCs.

The authors' processing: Reference gene primer amplification yielded estimated nucleated cell counts. Sequencing was performed with immunoSEQ multiplex PCR; in TCRdb, only in-frame clones are kept and a portion is missing. V and J calls and clone size are given by that table; D and trimming were obtained from the DNA. The sample carries about 70,000 clones, roughly 79% recorded once. Trimming took 1 base from V and 0 from J, leaving 16 bases between them. In germline, CDR1 is MNHNS, CDR2 SASEGT. The CDR3 is 18 residues long. The chain joins TRBV6-1 to TRBJ1-5, with a weak D call TRBD1 (6 bases). The sequenced material came from peripheral blood. The receptor comes from a woman in her 70s with acute or convalescent COVID-19. The CDR3 DNA sequence: TGTGCCAGCAGTGAAGTGGGGGCAGGGCATAATAGCAATCAGCCCCAGCATTTT. It is translated as CASSEVGAGHNSNQPQHF.